The text below deals with one TCR beta chain. These data belong to a study of blood T cell repertoires in COVID-19. The wider study: Acute and convalescent COVID-19 samples came from the United States, Italy and Spain. The cDNA or gDNA used as material had been derived from T cells, B-cell-depleted T cells, or PBMCs.

Germline V gene sequence: CDR1 SGDLS, CDR2 YYNGEE. The CDR3 has 15 amino acids. Losses at the gene ends were 4 bases for V and 2 bases for J; bases not matched to a gene: 8. In the study's own analysis: Reference gene primer amplification in the assay estimated nucleated cell counts. The protocol was immunoSEQ multiplex PCR, while the TCRdb copy is restricted to in-frame clones and leaves out a portion. D and trimming come from the DNA, and the V and J calls and clone size come from that table. The sample has tens of thousands of clones, almost 90% seen once. The sequencing sample was made of peripheral blood. This clonotype was sampled from a woman aged 45-59 years with active or convalescent COVID-19. The chain uses TRBV9 and TRBJ2-7; 8 positions match TRBD1. The CDR3 spells CASSPSGQGPYEQYF. DNA of the CDR3: TGTGCCAGCAGCCCCTCTGGACAGGGTCCCTACGAGCAGTACTTC.